This T cell receptor (beta chain) was sequenced in a study of blood T cell repertoires in COVID-19. Study at large: Acute-phase and convalescent COVID-19 samples originated in the United States, Italy and Spain. In each case, the material was cDNA or gDNA derived from T cells, B-cell-depleted T cells, or PBMCs.

Germline CDR1 and CDR2: SGHNT and YYREEE (reference sequence). V was cut by 4 bases and J by 5 bases, with 15 bases left in between. The CDR3 spans 15 residues. In the source study's methods: By means of reference gene primer amplification, nucleated cell counts were estimated. Repertoires were generated with immunoSEQ multiplex PCR, while TCRdb's copy carries only in-frame clones and drops some. V and J calls and clone size are given by that table; D and trimming were obtained from the DNA. The sample includes under 150,000 clones, about 80% of them seen just once. The sequencing input was peripheral blood. The chain has TRBV5-4 and TRBJ1-4; D is unclear. This clonotype was obtained from a woman between 35 and 50 years old with acute or convalescent COVID-19. The CDR3 here is CASSDSRRANEKLFF. CDR3 nucleotides: TGTGCCAGCAGCGACTCACGGAGGGCGAATGAAAAACTGTTTTTT. Combining the CDR3 with reference TRBV5-4 and TRBJ1-4 gives the whole variable domain ETGVTQSPTHLIKTRGQQVTLRCSSQSGHNTVSWYQQALGQGPQFIFQYYREEENGRGNFPPRFSGLQFPNYSSELNVNALELDDSALYLCASSDSRRANEKLFFGSGTQLSVL.